The clone carrying this T cell receptor beta chain was seen a handful of times. The antigen remains unidentified. The data belong to a study of beta chain features in type 1 diabetes. Overall study findings and caveats: In every one of the four CD4+ subsets, TCRB CDR3s were moderately but significantly shorter in Type 1 diabetes patients. Possibly, sequencing cDNA over-represented cells that had high TCR expression levels.

The germline V and J ends were trimmed by 7 bases and 5 bases, with 9 bases remaining between them. The CDR3 extends over 10 amino acids. CDR1 and CDR2 from the germline V gene are SQVTM and ANQGSEA. All of the isolated RNA was reverse transcribed, so expressed TCRB transcripts were sequenced. This table comes from immunoSEQ multiplex PCR, and its TCRdb copy is limited to in-frame clones, with some not included. The sample includes 600,000 to 650,000 clones, around 15% seen only once; the top ten take approximately 0.087%. The sample consisted of naive CD4+ T cells from blood. This chain connects TRBV29-1 to TRBJ2-7, with D hard to call. The receptor was derived from a man between 18 and 35 years old in good health. CDR3 residues: CSAQHHEQYF. CDR3 nucleotides: TGCAGCGCCCAACATCACGAGCAGTACTTC.